One sample yielded the 19 T cell receptor beta chains listed below, sequenced in a study of T cell repertoires in cytomegalovirus infection. TCRdb ran MiXCR on the reads and lists one entry per CDR3 protein. In the table there are some 940,000 distinct CDR3 sequences, approximately 30% of which are singletons. Their target antigens are unknown. Sequences were derived from cultured CD8+ T cells from PBMCs, sampled from culture after CMV antigen stimulation. The receptors come from a human donor in good health (CMV status not recorded). Some clones in this sample may be carry-over from other donors' samples.

The rearrangement uses TRBV19 and TRBJ2-7; D perhaps matches TRBD2 (7 bases). V was shortened by 5 bases and J by 3 bases, with 17 bases between the two germline ends. The CDR3 runs to 15 residues. Germline V lookup: CDR1 LNHDA, CDR2 SQIVND (reference sequence). CDR3 amino acids: CASSRSWGGLYEQYV. The CDR3 coding sequence is TGTGCCAGTAGTCGGAGTTGGGGGGGGCTCTACGAGCAGTACGTC.

The table lists this clonotype with a few counts. V gene TRBV9 combines with J gene TRBJ1-1; no reliable D call. Trimming stripped 6 bases from V and 0 bases from J, with 9 bases between. The germline V gene encodes CDR1 SGDLS and CDR2 YYNGEE. This CDR3 is built from 13 residues. The CDR3: CASIPGMNTEAFF. In DNA, the CDR3 is TGTGCCAGCATCCCGGGAATGAACACTGAAGCTTTCTTT.

This clonotype showed up many times. The genes are TRBV6-6 and TRBJ2-7, with 8 bases matching TRBD1. Trimming took 7 bases from V and 6 from J; bases not matched to a gene: 11. This CDR3 region has 14 residues. Germline CDR1 MNHNY, CDR2 SVGAGI (reference sequence). This chain's CDR3 is CASNNDRGLVEQYV. The CDR3 nucleotides are TGTGCCAGCAATAACGACAGGGGACTCGTCGAGCAGTACGTC.

The rearrangement joins TRBV19 to TRBJ1-5; unclear D gene. V was trimmed by 3 bases and J by 5 bases, leaving 5 bases between them. Germline CDR1 LNHDA, CDR2 SQIVND (reference sequence). The CDR3 spans 12 residues. CDR3 loop: CASSIPYQPQHF. CDR3 nucleotides: TGTGCCAGTAGTATTCCCTATCAGCCCCAGCATTTT.

The table lists this clonotype with a few counts. The J gene is TRBJ1-4, the V gene TRBV7-9; the D gene is possibly TRBD1 (6 bases). CDR1 and CDR2 (germline): SEHNR, FQNEAQ (reference sequence). The CDR3 runs 15 residues. The V gene lost 5 bases and the J gene lost 8 bases, with 18 bases spanning the gap. The DNA of the CDR3 is TGTGCCAGCAGCCCCGCGGCAGGGGATCGGGAAAAACTGTTTTTT. It specifies CASSPAAGDREKLFF.

The chain employs TRBV5-4 and TRBJ2-7, with 7 bases lining up with TRBD1. Germline V lookup: CDR1 SGHNT, CDR2 YYREEE (reference sequence). The CDR3 totals 15 residues. The J segment lost 0 bases and the V segment lost 5 bases, leaving 8 bases of the junction unmatched. CDR3 sequence reads: CASREGTAPSYEQYF. In DNA, the CDR3 is TGTGCCAGCAGGGAAGGGACAGCTCCCTCCTACGAGCAGTACTTC.

This clonotype showed up just a few times. This rearrangement joins TRBV4-1 to TRBJ1-4; D is perhaps TRBD1 (6 bases). Trimming stripped 3 bases from V and 5 bases from J, with 19 bases between. The CDR3 sequence is 17 residues long. Germline CDR1 is MGHRA and CDR2 is YSYEKL. CDR3 amino acids: CASSQWGPGAQNEKLFF. CDR3 nucleotide sequence: TGCGCCAGCAGCCAGTGGGGCCCAGGGGCCCAGAATGAAAAACTGTTTTTT.

The chain carries TRBV9 and TRBJ2-3; D gene ambiguous. This CDR3 contains 13 residues. Between the trimmed V and J ends, which lost 4 bases and 6 bases, there was a span of 12 bases. CDR1 is SGDLS and CDR2 is YYNGEE in the germline V gene. The CDR3 DNA is TGTGCCAGCAGCACCTTAGTTGCGGATACGCAGTATTTT. Translating it yields CASSTLVADTQYF.

Notes on this clonotype: A single base separates this from a much larger clone, so it may be a read error. The chain links TRBV12-3 or TRBV12-4 to TRBJ2-5, with a tentative D call TRBD1 (6 bases). The CDR3 contains 15 residues. CDR3 sequence: CTSSHPGQAQETQYF. Here the CDR3 DNA reads TGTACCAGCAGTCATCCGGGACAAGCACAAGAGACCCAGTACTTC.

The table lists this clonotype with a few counts. The V call is TRBV7-2, the J call TRBJ2-3; TRBD2 matches at 10 bases. Germline V gives CDR1 SGHTA, CDR2 FQGNSA. Germline trimming cut 6 bases from V and 6 bases from J; bases unmatched to any gene: 9. The CDR3 covers 15 residues. The CDR3: CASSYSGGAVDTQYF. CDR3 DNA: TGTGCCAGCAGTTACAGCGGGGGGGCCGTGGATACGCAGTATTTT.

The chain carries TRBV12-3 or TRBV12-4 and TRBJ1-2; D is ambiguous. With 5 bases removed from V and 0 bases from J, the gap between germline ends came to 22 bases. The CDR3 sequence is 18 residues long. As DNA, the CDR3 is TGTGCCAGCAGTCCATATCGTTCCCCGGCAGGCGCTAACTATGGCTACACCTTC. It codes for CASSPYRSPAGANYGYTF.

This chain joins TRBV7-4 and TRBJ2-1; D perhaps matches TRBD1 (6 bases). The germline gives CDR1 SGHVT, CDR2 SQSDAQ. This CDR3 contains 14 residues. The V gene lost 7 bases and the J gene lost 1 base, with 11 bases spanning the gap. This CDR3 reads CASIPQGSYNEQFF. The CDR3 nucleotides read TGTGCCAGCATCCCACAGGGTTCCTACAATGAGCAGTTCTTC.

This clonotype turned up a few times. This rearrangement joins TRBV27 to TRBJ2-3; the D gene is possibly TRBD2 (7 bases). The CDR3 contains 14 residues. V was shortened by 3 bases and J by 2 bases, with 9 bases between the two germline ends. CDR1 MNHEY and CDR2 SMNVEV come from the germline V gene (reference sequence). CDR3 amino acids: CASSFRGATDTQYF. Here the CDR3 DNA reads TGTGCCAGCAGTTTTCGGGGGGCCACAGATACGCAGTATTTT.

The chain is built from TRBV6-8 and TRBJ1-6; D is ambiguous. The CDR3 length is 14 residues. V lost 0 bases and J lost 4, with 4 bases in between. Germline V gene data show CDR1 as MNHGY and CDR2 as SAAAGT. CDR3 nucleotide sequence: TGTGCCAGCAGTTACTCACTATATAATTCACCCCTCCACTTT. This encodes CASSYSLYNSPLHF.

The gene calls are TRBV29-1 and TRBJ2-5; perhaps TRBD2 as D (7 bases). The V and J ends lost 0 bases and 5 bases respectively, with 22 bases between them. Germline V gene sequence: CDR1 SQVTM, CDR2 ANQGSEA. The CDR3 totals 17 residues. The CDR3 spells CSVEDPLSGGPEETQYF. CDR3 DNA: TGCAGCGTTGAAGATCCGTTATCGGGGGGCCCTGAGGAGACCCAGTACTTC.

This clonotype appeared many times. The chain has TRBV5-6 and TRBJ1-1, with 11 nucleotides matching TRBD1. CDR3 size: 13 residues. Germline CDR1 and CDR2: SGHDT and YYEEEE. The J segment lost 11 bases and the V segment lost 4 bases, leaving 7 bases of the junction unmatched. The CDR3 loop is CASSLGQGAYAFF. CDR3 nucleotides: TGTGCCAGCAGCCTTGGACAGGGGGCTTATGCTTTCTTT.

The chain employs TRBV24-1 and TRBJ2-1; 10 bases match TRBD2. The CDR3 consists of 14 residues. CDR1 and CDR2 (germline): KGHDR, SFDVKD. After removal of 12 bases from V and 6 bases from J, the junction contained 10 bases not matched to a gene. CDR3 bases: TGTGCCGGCGTGGACCTAGCGGGGGTCAATGAGCAGTTCTTC. Protein product: CAGVDLAGVNEQFF.

This chain connects TRBV6-1 to TRBJ2-1, with D hard to call. V was clipped by 1 base and J by 8 bases, with 18 bases between them. Germline values: CDR1 MNHNS, CDR2 SASEGT. The CDR3 runs 16 residues. CDR3 region: CASSEGWFDNDDEQFF. The CDR3 nucleotides are TGTGCCAGCAGTGAAGGGTGGTTCGATAACGACGATGAGCAGTTCTTC.

This clonotype was counted only a few times. The junction departs from the called germline gene at one end, perhaps through a read error. The V call is TRBV5-3, the J call TRBJ1-5; D call uncertain. TRBV5-3 is treated as an ORF (open reading frame) with a function not yet certain. CDR3 size: 13 residues. CDR3 nucleotide sequence: TGTGCCAGCAGCTTAGGGTATGGTCAGCCCCAGCATTTT. This codes for CASSLGYGQPQHF.